The clone carrying this T cell receptor (beta chain) was observed many times. The sample comes from a study of T cells in Graves' hyperthyroidism and ophthalmopathy. Whole-study context: The initial diagnosis was the point when peripheral blood was collected, ahead of any treatment.

Template material for amplifying TCR beta CDR3 regions consisted of RNA transcripts. First-round RT-PCR of the TCR CDR3 relied on the HTBI primer set. One entry per CDR3 protein results from TCRdb running MiXCR on the multiplex PCR reads. The sample has a few hundred thousand distinct CDR3 sequences, roughly 14% seen once. Hyperthyroidism in the patients, aged 18 to 65, was newly diagnosed and under 2 months in duration. Used for diagnoses were clinical symptoms, serum thyroxine and TRAb, thyroid ultrasound and orbital computed tomography. Sequencing was done on a sample of blood. The TCR comes from a woman aged 25 to 39 with Graves' hyperthyroidism that later progressed to Graves' ophthalmopathy.

The CDR3 DNA follows: TGTGCCAGCAGCCAAGGCTTGCGGGAGAACACCGGGGAGCTGTTTTTT. Translating it yields CASSQGLRENTGELFF. This chain joins TRBV3-1 and TRBJ2-2, with D maybe TRBD2 (6 bases). The CDR3 runs 16 residues. Trimming left V 1 base short and J 1 base short, with 10 bases between. The V gene's germline CDR1 is LGHDT and CDR2 YNNKEL (reference sequence).